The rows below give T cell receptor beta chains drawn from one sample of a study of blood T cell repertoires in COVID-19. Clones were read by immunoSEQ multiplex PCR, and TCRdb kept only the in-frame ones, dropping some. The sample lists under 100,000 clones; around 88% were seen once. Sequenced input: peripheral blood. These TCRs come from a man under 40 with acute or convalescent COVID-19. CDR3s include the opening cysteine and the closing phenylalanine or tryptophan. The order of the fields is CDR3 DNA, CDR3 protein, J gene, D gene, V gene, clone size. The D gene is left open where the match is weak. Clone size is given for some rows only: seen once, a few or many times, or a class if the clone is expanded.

DNA: TGTGCCAGCAGTTTTGGGGGGAACCACTATGGCTACACCTTC
CDR3: CASSFGGNHYGYTF
J: TRBJ1-2
D: .
V: TRBV28
size: .

DNA: TGTGCCAGCAGCTTAGCGGCGGGCCCCCAAGAGACCCAGTACTTC
CDR3: CASSLAAGPQETQYF
J: TRBJ2-5
D: .
V: TRBV7-3
size: .

DNA: TGTGCCACCATCCCTGACGGGGGGGCTGGGGCCAACGTCCTGACTTTC
CDR3: CATIPDGGAGANVLTF
J: TRBJ2-6
D: TRBD2
V: TRBV7-9
size: .

DNA: TGTGCCAGCAGTTACTCGTTGAGGGAACAGCAGTACTTC
CDR3: CASSYSLREQQYF
J: TRBJ2-7
D: .
V: TRBV6-6
size: .

DNA: TGCGCCAGCAGCCAAGATTATGCGGGAGGATACGAGCAGTACTTC
CDR3: CASSQDYAGGYEQYF
J: TRBJ2-7
D: TRBD2
V: TRBV4-1
size: .

DNA: TGTGCCAGCAGTTTGCGTCCAAGATACACCGGGGAGCTGTTTTTT
CDR3: CASSLRPRYTGELFF
J: TRBJ2-2
D: .
V: TRBV27
size: .

DNA: TGTGCCAGCAAACCTAGGTTCACAGATACGCAGTATTTT
CDR3: CASKPRFTDTQYF
J: TRBJ2-3
D: .
V: TRBV7-8
size: .

DNA: TGTGCAGCAGGGCGGCCTCGCGAGCAGTACTTC
CDR3: CAAGRPREQYF
J: TRBJ2-7
D: .
V: TRBV13
size: .

DNA: TGTGCCAGCAGTTCCCGCCCGACATGGAACACTGAAGCTTTCTTT
CDR3: CASSSRPTWNTEAFF
J: TRBJ1-1
D: .
V: TRBV28
size: .

DNA: TGCGCCAGCAGCCAGGAGATAGGGGACAGGGGTGCCGGGGAGCTGTTTTTT
CDR3: CASSQEIGDRGAGELFF
J: TRBJ2-2
D: TRBD1
V: TRBV4-3
size: .

DNA: TGTGCCAGCAGCTTAGGGACAGGGGGTGAAAGCTCCTACGAGCAGTACTTC
CDR3: CASSLGTGGESSYEQYF
J: TRBJ2-7
D: TRBD1
V: TRBV7-8
size: .

DNA: TGTGCCAGCAGCTTCGGAGCCGGTCGGGTAGAGGGCACAGATACGCAGTATTTT
CDR3: CASSFGAGRVEGTDTQYF
J: TRBJ2-3
D: .
V: TRBV7-9
size: .

DNA: TGTGCCAGCAGCGTCGGACAGTCACCCCTCCACTTT
CDR3: CASSVGQSPLHF
J: TRBJ1-6
D: .
V: TRBV9
size: .

DNA: TGTGCCAGCAGCGCGACAGGGTTAGGCGTAAAACTGTTTTTT
CDR3: CASSATGLGVKLFF
J: TRBJ1-4
D: TRBD1
V: TRBV5-5
size: .

DNA: TGTGCCAGCTCCCCCGCAGGGGCCCAACGAGATACGCAGTATTTT
CDR3: CASSPAGAQRDTQYF
J: TRBJ2-3
D: .
V: TRBV18
size: .

DNA: TGTGCCAGCAGTGAGGGGACTAGCGGCACAGATACGCAGTATTTT
CDR3: CASSEGTSGTDTQYF
J: TRBJ2-3
D: TRBD2
V: TRBV6-4
size: medium-sized

DNA: TGCGCCAGCAGCCGCCTAGTCGCCGGGGGACCCCAGCATTTT
CDR3: CASSRLVAGGPQHF
J: TRBJ1-5
D: .
V: TRBV4-1
size: .

DNA: TGTGCCAGTGAACCCGGCGTAGGGGCCACCGGGGAGCTGTTTTTT
CDR3: CASEPGVGATGELFF
J: TRBJ2-2
D: .
V: TRBV19
size: .

DNA: TGTGCCTGGGGTCTTGGCGGGACAGTAGGAGAGCAGTTCTTC
CDR3: CAWGLGGTVGEQFF
J: TRBJ2-1
D: .
V: TRBV30
size: .

DNA: TGCGCCAGCACAATCAGGGGGCCTCCCAACGAGCAGTACTTC
CDR3: CASTIRGPPNEQYF
J: TRBJ2-7
D: TRBD1
V: TRBV5-1
size: .

DNA: TGTGCCAGCAGCTTAGCGTCCGGGAGGGCAGATACGCAGTATTTT
CDR3: CASSLASGRADTQYF
J: TRBJ2-3
D: TRBD2
V: TRBV7-2
size: .

DNA: TGTGCCAGCAGATCCCAGGGATCCCCCTACGAGCAGTACTTC
CDR3: CASRSQGSPYEQYF
J: TRBJ2-7
D: .
V: TRBV28
size: .

DNA: TGTGCCAGCAGCGCAGGAGGGGCCGGTGGCTACACCTTC
CDR3: CASSAGGAGGYTF
J: TRBJ1-2
D: .
V: TRBV27
size: .

DNA: TGTGCCTGGCGTTTAGCGGGAGGCCCTAACAATGAGCAGTTCTTC
CDR3: CAWRLAGGPNNEQFF
J: TRBJ2-1
D: TRBD2
V: TRBV30
size: .

DNA: TGTGCCGGAGACCCAGCGGGAGGGATATCCTACGAGCAGTACTTC
CDR3: CAGDPAGGISYEQYF
J: TRBJ2-7
D: TRBD2
V: TRBV30
size: .

DNA: TGCAGCGTTGAGGAGACAGATACGCAGTATTTT
CDR3: CSVEETDTQYF
J: TRBJ2-3
D: .
V: TRBV29-1
size: .

DNA: TGTGCCAGCACCCCCCGGGGAGCCGGGCCAACAGATACGCAGTATTTT
CDR3: CASTPRGAGPTDTQYF
J: TRBJ2-3
D: .
V: TRBV6-2/TRBV6-3
size: .

DNA: TGTGCCAGCAGGGGGAGGACTACCACCGGGGATACGCAGTATTTT
CDR3: CASRGRTTTGDTQYF
J: TRBJ2-3
D: .
V: TRBV11-2
size: once

DNA: TGCGCCAGCAGCTTGGATCGGCGGCGGGCGGCCGAGCAGTACTTC
CDR3: CASSLDRRRAAEQYF
J: TRBJ2-7
D: .
V: TRBV5-1
size: .

DNA: TGTGCCTGGAGGCGGGGGGTGAACACCGGGGAGCTGTTTTTT
CDR3: CAWRRGVNTGELFF
J: TRBJ2-2
D: TRBD2
V: TRBV30
size: .

DNA: TGTGCCAGCAGCAAGACAGCTAGCAATCAGCCCCAGCATTTT
CDR3: CASSKTASNQPQHF
J: TRBJ1-5
D: .
V: TRBV11-2
size: .

DNA: TGTGCCAGCAGCCAAGGGAGTGAACGCTATGGCTACACCTTC
CDR3: CASSQGSERYGYTF
J: TRBJ1-2
D: .
V: TRBV14
size: .

DNA: TGCGCCAGCAGTGACGACTACTCGTGGAGTACGCAGTATTTT
CDR3: CASSDDYSWSTQYF
J: TRBJ2-3
D: .
V: TRBV10-1
size: .

DNA: TGTGCCAGCAGTTTATCTGCGGGGCATGAAGCTTTCTTT
CDR3: CASSLSAGHEAFF
J: TRBJ1-1
D: .
V: TRBV27
size: .

DNA: TGCAGCGTTGATGCGGGGGGGTATGGCTACACCTTC
CDR3: CSVDAGGYGYTF
J: TRBJ1-2
D: .
V: TRBV29-1
size: .

DNA: TGTGCCAGCAGCTTAGCCCTCACTAGAGCGGGAACCGAGACCCAGTACTTC
CDR3: CASSLALTRAGTETQYF
J: TRBJ2-5
D: TRBD2
V: TRBV7-9
size: .

DNA: TGTGCCAGCAGTTACTCAAGGAGGGAGCAGTTCTTC
CDR3: CASSYSRREQFF
J: TRBJ2-1
D: .
V: TRBV6-2/TRBV6-3
size: once

DNA: TGTGCCAGCAGCTTAGAGAGACAGGGCCTCTACGAGCAGTACTTC
CDR3: CASSLERQGLYEQYF
J: TRBJ2-7
D: TRBD1
V: TRBV7-6
size: .

DNA: TGCGCCAGCAGTCCCGACACAGGTTGGGAAAAACTGTTTTTT
CDR3: CASSPDTGWEKLFF
J: TRBJ1-4
D: .
V: TRBV5-1
size: once

DNA: TGTGCCAGCAACGGAGGGGGCGTATCGAGGGAGACCCAGTACTTC
CDR3: CASNGGGVSRETQYF
J: TRBJ2-5
D: .
V: TRBV7-9
size: .

DNA: TGTGCCAGCAGCTTAGCGGGAGTCCTTGTAGATACGCAGTATTTT
CDR3: CASSLAGVLVDTQYF
J: TRBJ2-3
D: TRBD2
V: TRBV28
size: .

DNA: TGTGCCAGCAGGACAAGCTATGGCTACACCTTC
CDR3: CASRTSYGYTF
J: TRBJ1-2
D: .
V: TRBV2
size: .

DNA: TGTGCCATCAGTGAGCCCCGGGACAGTTGGACTAACTATGGCTACACCTTC
CDR3: CAISEPRDSWTNYGYTF
J: TRBJ1-2
D: TRBD1
V: TRBV10-3
size: once

DNA: TGTGCCAGCAGCTTCAGACTAGCGGCCTACAATGAGCAGTTCTTC
CDR3: CASSFRLAAYNEQFF
J: TRBJ2-1
D: TRBD2
V: TRBV11-2
size: .

DNA: TGTGCCAGCAGCTTAACGCGGGTGGGCGGGAGTCGGGATACGCAGTATTTT
CDR3: CASSLTRVGGSRDTQYF
J: TRBJ2-3
D: TRBD2
V: TRBV11-2
size: .

DNA: TGTGCCAGCAGCCCATCACAGGGCTTAGCCAAAAACATTCAGTACTTC
CDR3: CASSPSQGLAKNIQYF
J: TRBJ2-4
D: .
V: TRBV5-4
size: once

DNA: TGTGCCAGCTCACCACCGAACTCTCAGGGGTCCTACGAGCAGTACTTC
CDR3: CASSPPNSQGSYEQYF
J: TRBJ2-7
D: .
V: TRBV18
size: .

DNA: TGTGCCAGCTCACCACAGACAGGACAAGAGACCCAGTACTTC
CDR3: CASSPQTGQETQYF
J: TRBJ2-5
D: .
V: TRBV18
size: .

DNA: TGTGCCAGCAGATCTTCACAGGGGAACACTGAAGCTTTCTTT
CDR3: CASRSSQGNTEAFF
J: TRBJ1-1
D: .
V: TRBV6-5
size: .

DNA: TGTGCCAGTAGTATAGCGGACTCGGGCTACGAGCAGTACTTC
CDR3: CASSIADSGYEQYF
J: TRBJ2-7
D: .
V: TRBV19
size: .

DNA: TGTGCCAGCAGCCCCGGGGGGTACGAGCAGTACTTC
CDR3: CASSPGGYEQYF
J: TRBJ2-7
D: TRBD2
V: TRBV7-8
size: .

DNA: TGTGCCAGCAGATCTGCGGGAGTGGGCAGGTACGAGCAGTACTTC
CDR3: CASRSAGVGRYEQYF
J: TRBJ2-7
D: TRBD2
V: TRBV28
size: .

DNA: TGTGCCAGCAGTTTCGGGGGAGATGGTACAGATACGCAGTATTTT
CDR3: CASSFGGDGTDTQYF
J: TRBJ2-3
D: .
V: TRBV27
size: .

DNA: TGTGCCAGCTCACCGACAGGGCCAGAGACCCAGTACTTC
CDR3: CASSPTGPETQYF
J: TRBJ2-5
D: TRBD1
V: TRBV18
size: once

DNA: TGTGCCAGTAGTAGCGACAGGGGGAACTATGGCTACACCTTC
CDR3: CASSSDRGNYGYTF
J: TRBJ1-2
D: TRBD1
V: TRBV19
size: .

DNA: TGTGCCAGCAGCTTGGACAGGGCGTCCTATGGCTACACCTTC
CDR3: CASSLDRASYGYTF
J: TRBJ1-2
D: .
V: TRBV5-4
size: .

DNA: TGTGCCAGCAGAGACTCCCGCTATGGCTACACCTTC
CDR3: CASRDSRYGYTF
J: TRBJ1-2
D: .
V: TRBV28
size: once

DNA: TGTGCCAGCAGCCCAATTCCGGGACAGGGTTTCTATGGCTACACCTTC
CDR3: CASSPIPGQGFYGYTF
J: TRBJ1-2
D: TRBD1
V: TRBV7-8
size: few

DNA: TGTGCCAGCAGTTGGGGCTACAGGGTCAGCGAGCAGTACTTC
CDR3: CASSWGYRVSEQYF
J: TRBJ2-7
D: .
V: TRBV27
size: .

DNA: TGTGCCAGCAGTTTAAGACTAGCGGGAGTTGGCACGCAGTATTTT
CDR3: CASSLRLAGVGTQYF
J: TRBJ2-3
D: TRBD2
V: TRBV28
size: .